Given below is one T cell receptor (beta chain) in context. Germline V gene lookup returns CDR1 SGHVS and CDR2 FNYEAQ. This CDR3 comprises 18 residues. V lost 1 base to trimming and J lost 0 bases, with 16 bases between them. This sample is part of a study of blood T cell repertoires in COVID-19. The overall study: Both acute and convalescent COVID-19 samples were obtained from the United States, Italy and Spain. PBMCs, B-cell-depleted T cells, or T cells were the source of the cDNA or gDNA that made up the material.

Per the study methods: By means of reference gene primer amplification, nucleated cell counts were estimated. The repertoire was sequenced with immunoSEQ multiplex PCR; TCRdb's copy has only in-frame clones and lacks some. The DNA gave D and trimming, while V, J and clone size come from that table. The data contain 150,000 to 200,000 clones, approximately 85% of them singletons. The sample comprised peripheral blood. The TCR originated in a woman aged 60 to 75 with acute or convalescent COVID-19. The chain combines TRBV7-6 with TRBJ1-3; D gene unclear. The DNA for the CDR3 is TGTGCCAGCAGCTTAGGATTGGGCGGGTCAGGCTCTGGAAACACCATATATTTT. This codes for CASSLGLGGSGSGNTIYF. Complete variable domain (other parts from reference TRBV7-6 and TRBJ1-3): GAGVSQSPRYKVTKRGQDVALRCDPISGHVSLYWYRQALGQGPEFLTYFNYEAQQDKSGLPNDRFSAERPEGSISTLTIQRTEQRDSAMYRCASSLGLGGSGSGNTIYFGEGSWLTVV.